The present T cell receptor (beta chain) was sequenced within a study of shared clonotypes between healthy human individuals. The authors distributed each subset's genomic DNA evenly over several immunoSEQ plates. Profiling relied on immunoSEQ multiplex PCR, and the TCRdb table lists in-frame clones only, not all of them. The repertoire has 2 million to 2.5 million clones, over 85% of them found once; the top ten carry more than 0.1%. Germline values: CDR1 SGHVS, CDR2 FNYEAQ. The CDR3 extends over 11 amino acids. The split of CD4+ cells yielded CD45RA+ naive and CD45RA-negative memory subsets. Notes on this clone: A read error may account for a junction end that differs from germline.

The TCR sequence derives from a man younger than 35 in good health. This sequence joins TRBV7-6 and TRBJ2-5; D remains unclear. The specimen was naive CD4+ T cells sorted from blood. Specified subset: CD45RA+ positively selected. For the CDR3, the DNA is TGTGCCAGCAGCAACCAAGGGACCCAGTACTTC. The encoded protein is CASSNQGTQYF.